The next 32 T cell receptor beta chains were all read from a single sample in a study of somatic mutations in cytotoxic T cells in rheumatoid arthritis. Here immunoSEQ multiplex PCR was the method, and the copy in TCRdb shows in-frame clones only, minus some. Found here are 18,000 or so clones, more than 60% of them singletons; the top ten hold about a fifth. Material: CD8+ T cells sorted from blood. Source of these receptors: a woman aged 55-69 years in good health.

As DNA, the CDR3 is TGTGCCAGCAGCTTCGGCGGGAGGGCCCTCGACGAGCAGTACTTC. This encodes CASSFGGRALDEQYF. The chain is built from TRBV7-8 and TRBJ2-7; 9 positions agree with TRBD2. The germline V gene encodes CDR1 SGHVS and CDR2 FQNEAQ. V lost 3 bases and J lost 5; bases outside the gene matches: 8. This CDR3 has 15 residues.

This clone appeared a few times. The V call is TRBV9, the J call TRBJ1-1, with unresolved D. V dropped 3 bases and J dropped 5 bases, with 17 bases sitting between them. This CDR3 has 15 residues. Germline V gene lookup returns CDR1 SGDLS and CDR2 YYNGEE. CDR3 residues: CASSAEGIPRTEAFF. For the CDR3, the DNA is TGTGCCAGCAGCGCTGAGGGCATCCCAAGGACTGAAGCTTTCTTT.

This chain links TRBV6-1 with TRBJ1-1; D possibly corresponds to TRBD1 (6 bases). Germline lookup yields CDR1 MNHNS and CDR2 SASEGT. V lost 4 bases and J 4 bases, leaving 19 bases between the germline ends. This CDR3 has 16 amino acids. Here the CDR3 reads CASSGPMAGAATEAFF. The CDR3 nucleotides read TGTGCCAGCAGTGGACCCATGGCGGGGGCGGCCACTGAAGCTTTCTTT.

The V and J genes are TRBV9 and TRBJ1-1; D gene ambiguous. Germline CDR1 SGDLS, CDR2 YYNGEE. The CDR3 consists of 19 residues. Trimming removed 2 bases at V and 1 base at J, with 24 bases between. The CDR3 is CASSVSPTRETWENTEAFF. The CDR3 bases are TGTGCCAGCAGCGTCTCCCCTACCCGGGAAACCTGGGAGAACACTGAAGCTTTCTTT.

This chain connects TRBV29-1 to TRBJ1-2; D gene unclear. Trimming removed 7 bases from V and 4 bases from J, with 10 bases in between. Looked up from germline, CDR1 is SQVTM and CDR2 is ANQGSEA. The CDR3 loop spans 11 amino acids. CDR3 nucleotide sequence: TGCAGCGGCAGAACCCTCTATGGCTACACCTTC. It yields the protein CSGRTLYGYTF.

The CDR3 protein is CASSIGAANTEAFF. The CDR3 nucleotides are TGTGCCAGTAGTATAGGGGCCGCAAACACTGAAGCTTTCTTT. The chain recombines TRBV19 with TRBJ1-1; D ambiguous. The CDR3 spans 14 residues. Germline lookup yields CDR1 LNHDA and CDR2 SQIVND (reference sequence). Deletions cut 1 base from V and 2 bases from J, with 8 bases between.

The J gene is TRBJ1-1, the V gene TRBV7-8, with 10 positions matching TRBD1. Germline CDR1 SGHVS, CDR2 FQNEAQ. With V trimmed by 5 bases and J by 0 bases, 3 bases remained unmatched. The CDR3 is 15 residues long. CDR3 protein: CASSPGQGLNTEAFF. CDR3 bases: TGTGCCAGCAGCCCGGGACAGGGGTTGAACACTGAAGCTTTCTTT.

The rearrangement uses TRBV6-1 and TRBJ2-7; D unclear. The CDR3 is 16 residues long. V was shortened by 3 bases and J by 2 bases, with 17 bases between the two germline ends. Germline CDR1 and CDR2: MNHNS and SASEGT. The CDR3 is CASSDAPLNPPYEQYF. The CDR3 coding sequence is TGTGCCAGCAGTGACGCACCACTGAATCCGCCCTACGAGCAGTACTTC.

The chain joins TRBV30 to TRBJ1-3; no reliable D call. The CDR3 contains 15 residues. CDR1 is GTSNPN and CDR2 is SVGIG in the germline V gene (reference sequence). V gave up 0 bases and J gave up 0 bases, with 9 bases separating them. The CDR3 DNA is TGTGCCTGGAGTGTCGCGGGGAGCTCTGGAAACACCATATATTTT. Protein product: CAWSVAGSSGNTIYF.

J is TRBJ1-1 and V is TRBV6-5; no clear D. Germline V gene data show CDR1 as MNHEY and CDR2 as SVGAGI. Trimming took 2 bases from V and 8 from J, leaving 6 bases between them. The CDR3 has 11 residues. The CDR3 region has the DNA TGTGCCAGCAGTTACGTTGGGGAAGCTTTCTTT. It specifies CASSYVGEAFF.

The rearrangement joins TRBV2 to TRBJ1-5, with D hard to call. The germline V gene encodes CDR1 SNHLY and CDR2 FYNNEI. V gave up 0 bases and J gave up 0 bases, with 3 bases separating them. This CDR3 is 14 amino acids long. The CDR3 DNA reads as TGTGCCAGCAGTGAAGCGTATAGCAATCAGCCCCAGCATTTT. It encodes CASSEAYSNQPQHF.

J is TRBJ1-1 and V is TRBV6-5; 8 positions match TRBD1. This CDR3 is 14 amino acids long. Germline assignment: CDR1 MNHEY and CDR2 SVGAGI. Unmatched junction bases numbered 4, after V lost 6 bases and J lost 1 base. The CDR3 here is CASSPGQENTEAFF. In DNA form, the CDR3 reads TGTGCCAGCAGCCCGGGACAGGAGAACACTGAAGCTTTCTTT.

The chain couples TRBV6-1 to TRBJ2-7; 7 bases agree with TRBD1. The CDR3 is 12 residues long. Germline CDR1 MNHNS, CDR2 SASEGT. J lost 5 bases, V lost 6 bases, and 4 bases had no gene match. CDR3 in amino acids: CASRTGFNEQYF. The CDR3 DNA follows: TGTGCCAGCAGGACAGGGTTCAACGAGCAGTACTTC.

CDR3 nucleotide sequence: TGTGCCAGCAGTTTGGTTAGTTCCTACAATGAGCAGTTCTTC. Its translation: CASSLVSSYNEQFF. The J gene is TRBJ2-1, the V gene TRBV27; no clear D gene. Germline V lookup: CDR1 MNHEY, CDR2 SMNVEV (reference sequence). Trimming cost V 3 bases and J 1 base, with 7 bases left between them. This CDR3 is 14 amino acids long.

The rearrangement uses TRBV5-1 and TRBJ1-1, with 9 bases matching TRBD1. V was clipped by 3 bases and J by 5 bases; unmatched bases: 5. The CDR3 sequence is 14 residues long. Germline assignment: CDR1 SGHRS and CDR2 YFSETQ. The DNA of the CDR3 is TGCGCCAGCAGCTCCGGGACAGGGAGGACTGAAGCTTTCTTT. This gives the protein CASSSGTGRTEAFF.

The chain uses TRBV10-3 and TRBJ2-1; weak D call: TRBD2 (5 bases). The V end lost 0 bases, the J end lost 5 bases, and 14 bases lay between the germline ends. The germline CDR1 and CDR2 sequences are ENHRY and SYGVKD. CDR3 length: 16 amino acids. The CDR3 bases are TGTGCCATCAGTGAGTCGAACAGCGGAGCCAACAATGAGCAGTTCTTC. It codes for CAISESNSGANNEQFF.

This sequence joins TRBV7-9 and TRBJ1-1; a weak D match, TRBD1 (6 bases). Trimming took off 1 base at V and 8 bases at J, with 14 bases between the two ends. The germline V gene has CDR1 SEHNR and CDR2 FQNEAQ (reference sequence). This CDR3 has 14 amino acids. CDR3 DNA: TGTGCCAGCAGCTTAGACATTTCGGGGACAGAAGCTTTCTTT. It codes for CASSLDISGTEAFF.

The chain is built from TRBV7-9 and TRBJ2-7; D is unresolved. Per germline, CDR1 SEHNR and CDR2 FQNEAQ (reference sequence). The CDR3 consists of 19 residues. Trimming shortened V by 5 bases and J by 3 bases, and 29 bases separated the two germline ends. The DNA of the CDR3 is TGTGCCAGCAGCCACCCCCTTACAACGACAACTCCTTTTGGCTACGAGCAGTACTTC. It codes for CASSHPLTTTTPFGYEQYF.

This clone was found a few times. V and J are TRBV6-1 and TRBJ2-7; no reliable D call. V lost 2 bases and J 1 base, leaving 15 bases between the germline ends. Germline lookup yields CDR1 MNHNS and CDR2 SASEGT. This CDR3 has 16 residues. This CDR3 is CASSEFGQAGSYEQYF. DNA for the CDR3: TGTGCCAGCAGTGAATTTGGGCAGGCCGGATCCTACGAGCAGTACTTC.

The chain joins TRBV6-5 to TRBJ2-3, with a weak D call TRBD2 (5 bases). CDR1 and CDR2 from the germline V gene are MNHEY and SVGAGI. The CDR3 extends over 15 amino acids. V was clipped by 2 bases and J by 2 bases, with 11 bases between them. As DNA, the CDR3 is TGTGCCAGCAGTTACGAGGGCAGATTCACAGATACGCAGTATTTT. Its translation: CASSYEGRFTDTQYF.

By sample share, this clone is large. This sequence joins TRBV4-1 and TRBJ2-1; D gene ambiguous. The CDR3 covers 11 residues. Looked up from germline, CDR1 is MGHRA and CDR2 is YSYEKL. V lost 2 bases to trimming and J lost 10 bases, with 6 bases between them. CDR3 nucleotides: TGCGCCAGCAGCCAACGCAGGGAGCAGTTCTTC. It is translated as CASSQRREQFF.

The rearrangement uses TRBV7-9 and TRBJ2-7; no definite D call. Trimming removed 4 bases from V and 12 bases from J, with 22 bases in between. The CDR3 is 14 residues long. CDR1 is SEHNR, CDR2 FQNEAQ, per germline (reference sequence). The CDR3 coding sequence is TGTGCCAGCAGCTCCACCCTGGAATTGGCCCCCCGGTACTTC. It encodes CASSSTLELAPRYF. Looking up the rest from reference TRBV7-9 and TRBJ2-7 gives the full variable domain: DTGVSQNPRHKITKRGQNVTFRCDPISEHNRLYWYRQTLGQGPEFLTYFQNEAQLEKSRLLSDRFSAERPKGSFSTLEIQRTEQGDSAMYLCASSSTLELAPRYFGPGTRLTVT.

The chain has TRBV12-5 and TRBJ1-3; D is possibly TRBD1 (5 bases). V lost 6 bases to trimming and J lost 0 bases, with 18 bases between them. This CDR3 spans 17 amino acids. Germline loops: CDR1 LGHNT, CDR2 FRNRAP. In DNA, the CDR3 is TGTGCTAGTGGATTTAGTTCCGCAGGGAACTCTGGAAACACCATATATTTT. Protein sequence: CASGFSSAGNSGNTIYF.

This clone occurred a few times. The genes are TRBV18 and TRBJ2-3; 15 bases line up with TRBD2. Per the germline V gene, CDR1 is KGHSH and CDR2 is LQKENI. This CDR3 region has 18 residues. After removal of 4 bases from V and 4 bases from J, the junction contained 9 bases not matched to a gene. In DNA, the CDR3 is TGTGCCAGCTCACGGCCGGGACTAGCGGGGGGCGACGCAGATACGCAGTATTTT. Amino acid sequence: CASSRPGLAGGDADTQYF.

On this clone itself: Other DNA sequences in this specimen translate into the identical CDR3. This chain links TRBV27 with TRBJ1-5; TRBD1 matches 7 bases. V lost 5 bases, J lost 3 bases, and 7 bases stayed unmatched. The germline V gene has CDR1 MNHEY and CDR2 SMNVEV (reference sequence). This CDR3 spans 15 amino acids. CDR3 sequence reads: CASSPRDRPNQPQHF. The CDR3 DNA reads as TGTGCCAGCAGTCCAAGGGACAGACCCAATCAGCCCCAGCATTTT.

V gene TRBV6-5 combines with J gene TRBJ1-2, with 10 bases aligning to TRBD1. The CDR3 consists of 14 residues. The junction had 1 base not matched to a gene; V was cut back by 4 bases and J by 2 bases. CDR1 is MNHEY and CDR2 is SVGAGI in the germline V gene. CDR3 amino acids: CASSWGQGNYGYTF. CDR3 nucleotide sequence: TGTGCCAGCAGTTGGGGACAGGGGAACTATGGCTACACCTTC.

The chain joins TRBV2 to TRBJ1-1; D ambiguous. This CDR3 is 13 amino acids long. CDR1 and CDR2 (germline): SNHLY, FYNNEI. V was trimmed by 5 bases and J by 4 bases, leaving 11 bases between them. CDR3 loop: CASSLWIGTEAFF. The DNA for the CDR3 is TGTGCCAGCAGTCTTTGGATAGGCACTGAAGCTTTCTTT.

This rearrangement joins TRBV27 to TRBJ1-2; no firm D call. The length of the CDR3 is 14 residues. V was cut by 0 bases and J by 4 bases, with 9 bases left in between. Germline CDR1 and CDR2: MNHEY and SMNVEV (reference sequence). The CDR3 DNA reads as TGTGCCAGCAGTTTATCGAGCCAGCCCTATGGCTACACCTTC. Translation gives CASSLSSQPYGYTF.

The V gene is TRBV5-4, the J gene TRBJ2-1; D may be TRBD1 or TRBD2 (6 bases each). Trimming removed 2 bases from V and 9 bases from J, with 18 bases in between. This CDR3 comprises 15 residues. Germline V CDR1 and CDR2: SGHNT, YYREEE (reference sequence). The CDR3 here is CASSLYREVYAEQFF. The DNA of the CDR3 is TGTGCCAGCAGCTTATACAGGGAGGTATATGCTGAGCAGTTCTTC.

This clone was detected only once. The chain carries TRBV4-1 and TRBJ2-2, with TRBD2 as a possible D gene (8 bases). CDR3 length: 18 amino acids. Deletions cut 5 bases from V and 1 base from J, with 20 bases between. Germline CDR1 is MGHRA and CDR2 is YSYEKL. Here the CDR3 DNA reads TGCGCCAGCAGCGCGGGAGGAGGGGGCGCCGGGAACACCGGGGAGCTGTTTTTT. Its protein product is CASSAGGGGAGNTGELFF.

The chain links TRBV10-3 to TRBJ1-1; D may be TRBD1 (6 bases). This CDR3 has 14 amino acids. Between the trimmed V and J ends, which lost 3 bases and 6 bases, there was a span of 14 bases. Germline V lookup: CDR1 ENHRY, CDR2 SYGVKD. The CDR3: CAISDHRGAAEAFF. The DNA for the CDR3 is TGTGCCATCAGTGACCACCGGGGGGCGGCTGAAGCTTTCTTT.

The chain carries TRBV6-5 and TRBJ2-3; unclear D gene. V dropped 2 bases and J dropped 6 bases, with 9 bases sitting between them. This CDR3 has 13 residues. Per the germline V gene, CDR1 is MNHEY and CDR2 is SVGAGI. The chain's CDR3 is CASSYRQRDTQYF. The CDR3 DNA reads TGTGCCAGCAGTTACCGGCAAAGGGATACGCAGTATTTT.